What follows describes a single TCR beta chain. Its matching antigen is unknown. V gave up 8 bases and J gave up 0 bases, with 14 bases separating them. Per the germline V gene, CDR1 is SEHNR and CDR2 is FQNEAQ (reference sequence). The CDR3 loop spans 15 amino acids. A single record per CDR3 protein comes from TCRdb applying MiXCR to the RT-PCR reads. The table shows some 11,000 distinct CDR3 sequences, with approximately 80% occurring only once. These data are taken from a study of yellow fever vaccine responses in identical twins. Findings and caveats of the study: Reportedly, the response of twins' T cells to the vaccine seemed partly convergent, partly personalized.

J is TRBJ2-1 and V is TRBV7-9; D could derive from TRBD1 or TRBD2 (6 bases each). The input for sequencing was T cells from blood (PBMCs), unsorted or a sorted subset (not recorded which), taken before or after yellow fever vaccination (not recorded which). The source is a woman aged 18 to 35 who received the yellow fever vaccine. Here the CDR3 reads CASRGWGASYNEQFF. As DNA, the CDR3 is TGTGCCAGCCGAGGATGGGGGGCCTCCTACAATGAGCAGTTCTTC.